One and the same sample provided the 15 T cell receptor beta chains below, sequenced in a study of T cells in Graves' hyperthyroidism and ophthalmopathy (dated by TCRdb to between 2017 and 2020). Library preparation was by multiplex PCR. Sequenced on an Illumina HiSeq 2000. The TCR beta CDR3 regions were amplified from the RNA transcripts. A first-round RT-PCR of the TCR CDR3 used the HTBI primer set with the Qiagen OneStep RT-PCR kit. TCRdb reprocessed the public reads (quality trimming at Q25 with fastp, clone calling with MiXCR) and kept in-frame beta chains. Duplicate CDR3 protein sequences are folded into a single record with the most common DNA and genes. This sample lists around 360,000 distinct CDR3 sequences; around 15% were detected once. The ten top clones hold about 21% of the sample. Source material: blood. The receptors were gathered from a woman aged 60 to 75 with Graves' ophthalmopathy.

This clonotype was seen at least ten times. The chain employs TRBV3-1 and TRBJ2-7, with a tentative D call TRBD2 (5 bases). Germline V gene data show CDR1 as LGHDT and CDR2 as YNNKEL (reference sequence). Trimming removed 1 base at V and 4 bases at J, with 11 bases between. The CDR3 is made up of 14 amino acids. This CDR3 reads CASSQGGLAYEQYF. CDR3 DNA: TGTGCCAGCAGCCAAGGAGGGCTAGCTTACGAGCAGTACTTC.

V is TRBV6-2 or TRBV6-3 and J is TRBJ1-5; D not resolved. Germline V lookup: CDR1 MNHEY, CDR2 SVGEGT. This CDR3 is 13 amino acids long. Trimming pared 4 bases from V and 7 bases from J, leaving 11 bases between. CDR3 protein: CASSWIGEQPQHF. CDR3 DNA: TGTGCCAGCAGTTGGATCGGGGAGCAGCCCCAGCATTTT.

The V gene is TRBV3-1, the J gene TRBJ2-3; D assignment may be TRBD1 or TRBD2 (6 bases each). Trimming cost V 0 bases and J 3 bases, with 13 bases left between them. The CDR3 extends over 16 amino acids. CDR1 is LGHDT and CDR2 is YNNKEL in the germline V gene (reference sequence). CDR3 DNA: TGTGCCAGCAGCCAAGATCTGGGGGGCGCGACAGATACGCAGTATTTT. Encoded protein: CASSQDLGGATDTQYF.

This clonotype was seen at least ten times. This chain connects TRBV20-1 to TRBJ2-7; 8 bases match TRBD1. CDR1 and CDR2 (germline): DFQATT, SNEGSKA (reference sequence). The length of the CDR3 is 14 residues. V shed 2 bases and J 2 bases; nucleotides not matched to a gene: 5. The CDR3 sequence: CSARSDRETYEQYF. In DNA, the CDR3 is TGCAGTGCTAGATCGGACAGGGAGACCTACGAGCAGTACTTC.

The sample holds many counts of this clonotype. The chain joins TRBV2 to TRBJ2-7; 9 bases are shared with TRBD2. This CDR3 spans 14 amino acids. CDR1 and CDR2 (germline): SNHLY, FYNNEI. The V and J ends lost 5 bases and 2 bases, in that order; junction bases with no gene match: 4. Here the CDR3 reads CASSWTSATYEQYF. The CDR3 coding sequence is TGTGCCAGCAGTTGGACTAGCGCGACCTACGAGCAGTACTTC.

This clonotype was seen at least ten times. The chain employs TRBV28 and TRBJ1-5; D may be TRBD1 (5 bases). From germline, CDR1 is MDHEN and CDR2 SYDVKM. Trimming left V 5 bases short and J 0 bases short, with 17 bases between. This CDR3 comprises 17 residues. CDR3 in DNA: TGTGCCAGCAGTCCCGGCCAGGGAAAATATAGCAATCAGCCCCAGCATTTT. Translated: CASSPGQGKYSNQPQHF.

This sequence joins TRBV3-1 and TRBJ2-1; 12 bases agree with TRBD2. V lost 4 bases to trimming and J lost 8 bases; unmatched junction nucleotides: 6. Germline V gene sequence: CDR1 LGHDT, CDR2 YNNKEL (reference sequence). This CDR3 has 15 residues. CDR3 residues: CASSPALAGGHEQFF. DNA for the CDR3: TGTGCCAGCAGCCCAGCCCTAGCGGGAGGGCATGAGCAGTTCTTC.

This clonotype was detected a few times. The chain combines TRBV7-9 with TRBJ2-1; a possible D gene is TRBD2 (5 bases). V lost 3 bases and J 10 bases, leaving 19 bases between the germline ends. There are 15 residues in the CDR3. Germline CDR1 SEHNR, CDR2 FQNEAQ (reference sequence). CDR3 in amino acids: CASSFSDFSSFEQFF. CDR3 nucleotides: TGTGCCAGCAGCTTTTCGGACTTTAGTTCCTTCGAGCAGTTCTTC.

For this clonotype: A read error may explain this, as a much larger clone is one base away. Here the CDR3 DNA reads TGCAGCGTTGCGGGACTAGCGACCCAGGGGGCCTACATTGAGCAGTTCTTC. This gives the protein CSVAGLATQGAYIEQFF. The chain has TRBV29-1 and TRBJ2-1; 10 nucleotides align to TRBD2. Germline CDR1 SQVTM, CDR2 ANQGSEA. The CDR3 consists of 17 residues.

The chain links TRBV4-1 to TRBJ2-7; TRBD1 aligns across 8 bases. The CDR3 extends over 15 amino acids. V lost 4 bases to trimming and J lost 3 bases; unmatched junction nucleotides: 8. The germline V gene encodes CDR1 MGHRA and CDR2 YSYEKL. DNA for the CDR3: TGCGCCAGCAGCCGGACCGGGACAGGCAACTACGAGCAGTACTTC. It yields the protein CASSRTGTGNYEQYF.

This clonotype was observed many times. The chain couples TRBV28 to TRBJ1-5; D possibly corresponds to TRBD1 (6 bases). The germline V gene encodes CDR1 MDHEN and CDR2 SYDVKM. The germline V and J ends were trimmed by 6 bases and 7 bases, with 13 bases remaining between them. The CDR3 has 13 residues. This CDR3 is CASSLTGMQPQHF. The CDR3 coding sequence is TGTGCCAGCAGCCTCACAGGGATGCAGCCCCAGCATTTT.

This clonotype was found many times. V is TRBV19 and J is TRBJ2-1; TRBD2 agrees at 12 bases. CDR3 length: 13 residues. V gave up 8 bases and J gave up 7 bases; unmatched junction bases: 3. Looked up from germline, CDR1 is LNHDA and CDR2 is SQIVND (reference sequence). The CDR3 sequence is CASQLAGGNEQFF. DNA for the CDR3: TGTGCCAGTCAGCTAGCGGGAGGGAATGAGCAGTTCTTC.

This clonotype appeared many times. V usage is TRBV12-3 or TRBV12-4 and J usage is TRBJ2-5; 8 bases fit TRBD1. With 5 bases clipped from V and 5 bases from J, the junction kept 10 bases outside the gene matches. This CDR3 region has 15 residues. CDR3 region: CASSGPGQERETQYF. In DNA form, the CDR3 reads TGTGCCAGCAGTGGACCGGGACAGGAAAGGGAGACCCAGTACTTC.

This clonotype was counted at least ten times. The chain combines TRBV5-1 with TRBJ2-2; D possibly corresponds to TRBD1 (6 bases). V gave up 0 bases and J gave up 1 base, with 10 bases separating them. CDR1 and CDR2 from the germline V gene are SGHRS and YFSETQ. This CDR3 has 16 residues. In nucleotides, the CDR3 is TGCGCCAGCAGCTTGGGGGACACTTGGAACACCGGGGAGCTGTTTTTT. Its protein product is CASSLGDTWNTGELFF.

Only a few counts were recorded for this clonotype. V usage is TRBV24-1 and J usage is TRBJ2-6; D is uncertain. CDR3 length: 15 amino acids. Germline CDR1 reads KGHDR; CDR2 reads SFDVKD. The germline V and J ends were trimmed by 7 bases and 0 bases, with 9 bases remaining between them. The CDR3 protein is CATRAGDSGANVLTF. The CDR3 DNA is TGTGCCACCAGGGCAGGAGACTCTGGGGCCAACGTCCTGACTTTC.